The 15 T cell receptor beta chains presented below share a single source sample, sequenced in a study of CD8 T cells in Susac syndrome. RNA was extracted with the RNeasy kit, and a quantity of roughly 0.5 to 1 ug was reverse transcribed using random hexamers. TCRdb processed the immunoSEQ multiplex PCR reads anew with MiXCR; each CDR3 protein has one entry. The sample includes 200,000 or so distinct CDR3 sequences, around 90% of them seen just once. The source material was CD8+ T cells from PBMCs. The receptors were sampled from a human donor with multiple sclerosis.

This chain joins TRBV15 and TRBJ1-2; no firm D call. CDR1 and CDR2 from the germline V gene are LNHNV and YYDKDF (reference sequence). The CDR3 spans 13 residues. V was clipped by 4 bases and J by 7 bases, with 13 bases between them. This chain's CDR3 is CATSTQQSAGYTF. Written as DNA, the CDR3 is TGTGCCACCAGCACCCAGCAGTCCGCTGGCTACACCTTC. Drawing the rest from reference TRBV15 and TRBJ1-2, the complete variable domain is DAMVIQNPRYQVTQFGKPVTLSCSQTLNHNVMYWYQQKSSQAPKLLFHYYDKDFNNEADTPDNFQSRRPNTSFCFLDIRSPGLGDTAMYLCATSTQQSAGYTFGSGTRLTVV.

CDR3 in amino acids: CASSFTSTTDTEAFF. CDR3 nucleotides: TGTGCCAGCAGTTTCACTTCTACTACAGACACTGAAGCTTTCTTT. This chain links TRBV12-3 or TRBV12-4 with TRBJ1-1; D call uncertain. The CDR3 runs 15 residues. With 3 bases removed from V and 3 bases from J, the gap between germline ends came to 14 bases.

V is TRBV10-3 and J is TRBJ2-7, with D unresolved. Trimming stripped 3 bases from V and 5 bases from J, with 11 bases between. The CDR3 sequence is 13 residues long. In germline, CDR1 is ENHRY, CDR2 SYGVKD. CDR3 DNA sequence: TGTGCCATCAGTGACCCGGCACTCGACGAGCAGTACTTC. It specifies CAISDPALDEQYF.

The chain couples TRBV13 to TRBJ2-2, with TRBD1 identical over 8 bases. The CDR3 loop spans 15 amino acids. After removal of 4 bases from V and 3 bases from J, the junction contained 4 bases not matched to a gene. Germline V gene lookup returns CDR1 PRHDT and CDR2 FYEKMQ (reference sequence). The CDR3 DNA reads as TGTGCCAGCAGCTCGACAGGGGTCCACACCGGGGAGCTGTTTTTT. It yields the protein CASSSTGVHTGELFF.

This clonotype appeared a single time. The chain has TRBV7-9 and TRBJ2-1; TRBD2 agrees at 9 bases. The CDR3 runs to 16 residues. V shed 4 bases, J shed 7 bases, and the junction held 11 bases outside the gene matches. CDR1 and CDR2 from the germline V gene are SEHNR and FQNEAQ (reference sequence). CDR3 nucleotides: TGTGCCAGCAGCTCCCCGGGTAGCGGGAGTCGGAATGAGCAGTTCTTC. Its translation: CASSSPGSGSRNEQFF.

This sequence joins TRBV12-3 or TRBV12-4 and TRBJ2-3; 9 bases are a match to TRBD1. The CDR3 has 15 residues. J gave up 5 bases and V 6 bases, and 9 bases lay outside the gene matches. The CDR3 nucleotides are TGTGCCAGCAGCGCCACAGGGGGCCAGGGAGATACGCAGTATTTT. Translation: CASSATGGQGDTQYF.

The V call is TRBV13, the J call TRBJ2-1; no definite D call. The CDR3 is 14 residues long. Trimming removed 1 base from V and 3 bases from J, with 7 bases in between. Germline CDR1 and CDR2: PRHDT and FYEKMQ (reference sequence). The CDR3 DNA reads as TGTGCCAGCAGCTTAGTAGGCGGCTACAATGAGCAGTTCTTC. It specifies CASSLVGGYNEQFF.

This chain connects TRBV5-4 to TRBJ2-1; D assignment may be TRBD1 or TRBD2 (6 bases each). V lost 4 bases to trimming and J lost 7 bases, with 12 bases between them. This CDR3 has 13 residues. From germline, CDR1 is SGHNT and CDR2 YYREEE (reference sequence). The CDR3 bases are TGTGCCAGCAGCGGAGGGGGAAAAAATGAGCAGTTCTTC. This translates into CASSGGGKNEQFF.

The chain has TRBV28 and TRBJ2-7; the match to TRBD2 covers 7 bases. The V gene end was trimmed by 5 bases and the J gene end by 2 bases; junction bases not matched to a gene: 6. There are 14 residues in the CDR3. The germline CDR1 and CDR2 sequences are MDHEN and SYDVKM. Written as DNA, the CDR3 is TGTGCCAGCAGTCTCAGACTAGCTCCCTACGAGCAGTACTTC. Residues: CASSLRLAPYEQYF. The full variable domain, rest sourced from reference TRBV28 and TRBJ2-7, is DVKVTQSSRYLVKRTGEKVFLECVQDMDHENMFWYRQDPGLGLRLIYFSYDVKMKEKGDIPEGYSVSREKKERFSLILESASTNQTSMYLCASSLRLAPYEQYFGPGTRLTVT.

The chain combines TRBV2 with TRBJ2-1, with D possibly matching TRBD2 (6 bases). The CDR3 totals 11 residues. Germline CDR1 and CDR2: SNHLY and FYNNEI. Trimming took 7 bases from V and 10 from J, leaving 11 bases between them. The CDR3 here is CASMGGGEQFF. The CDR3 nucleotides are TGTGCCAGCATGGGGGGTGGCGAGCAGTTCTTC.

The rearrangement joins TRBV11-2 to TRBJ1-4, with D unclear. V shed 5 bases and J shed 7 bases, with 23 bases lying between them. The CDR3 has 17 residues. From germline, CDR1 is SGHAT and CDR2 FQNNGV. CDR3 sequence reads: CASSGAVEGGRIEKLFF. Here the CDR3 DNA reads TGTGCCAGCAGCGGAGCGGTCGAGGGCGGAAGGATTGAAAAACTGTTTTTT.

The rearrangement uses TRBV2 and TRBJ2-1; D call uncertain. The CDR3 is 13 residues long. Germline V gives CDR1 SNHLY, CDR2 FYNNEI. Trimming stripped 5 bases from V and 3 bases from J, with 8 bases between. Here the CDR3 reads CASSPANYNEQFF. CDR3 sequence (DNA): TGTGCCAGCAGTCCGGCGAACTACAATGAGCAGTTCTTC.

V usage is TRBV2 and J usage is TRBJ2-1; the match to TRBD2 covers 11 bases. CDR3 size: 15 residues. V shed 6 bases and J 8 bases; nucleotides not matched to a gene: 9. CDR1 SNHLY and CDR2 FYNNEI come from the germline V gene. The CDR3 here is CASSPNLAGGDEQFF. Here the CDR3 DNA reads TGTGCCAGCAGCCCCAACCTAGCGGGAGGTGATGAGCAGTTCTTC.

The chain is built from TRBV4-1 and TRBJ2-5; D assignment may be TRBD1 or TRBD2 (5 bases each). Trimming stripped 0 bases from V and 1 base from J, with 9 bases between. The CDR3 extends over 15 amino acids. Germline lookup yields CDR1 MGHRA and CDR2 YSYEKL. The CDR3 DNA is TGCGCCAGCAGCCAAGAGGGACGGTCCCAAGAGACCCAGTACTTC. Its protein is CASSQEGRSQETQYF.

The rearrangement links TRBV15 to TRBJ1-1; no firm D call. The V end was cut by 3 bases, the J end by 8 bases, with 10 bases between. This CDR3 contains 12 residues. Germline loops: CDR1 LNHNV, CDR2 YYDKDF (reference sequence). The CDR3 region is CATSSEGVEAFF. The CDR3 bases are TGTGCCACCAGCAGTGAGGGAGTCGAAGCTTTCTTT.